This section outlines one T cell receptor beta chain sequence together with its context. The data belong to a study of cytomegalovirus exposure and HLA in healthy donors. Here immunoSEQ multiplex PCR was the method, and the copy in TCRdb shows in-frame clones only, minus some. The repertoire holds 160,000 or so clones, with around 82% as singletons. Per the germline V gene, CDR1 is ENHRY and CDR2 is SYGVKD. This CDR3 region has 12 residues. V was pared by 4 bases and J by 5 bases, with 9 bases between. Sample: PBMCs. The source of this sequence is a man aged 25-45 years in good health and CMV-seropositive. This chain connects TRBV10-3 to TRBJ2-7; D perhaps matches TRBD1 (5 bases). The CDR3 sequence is CAISAREDEQYF. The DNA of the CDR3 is TGTGCCATCAGTGCCAGGGAAGACGAGCAGTACTTC.